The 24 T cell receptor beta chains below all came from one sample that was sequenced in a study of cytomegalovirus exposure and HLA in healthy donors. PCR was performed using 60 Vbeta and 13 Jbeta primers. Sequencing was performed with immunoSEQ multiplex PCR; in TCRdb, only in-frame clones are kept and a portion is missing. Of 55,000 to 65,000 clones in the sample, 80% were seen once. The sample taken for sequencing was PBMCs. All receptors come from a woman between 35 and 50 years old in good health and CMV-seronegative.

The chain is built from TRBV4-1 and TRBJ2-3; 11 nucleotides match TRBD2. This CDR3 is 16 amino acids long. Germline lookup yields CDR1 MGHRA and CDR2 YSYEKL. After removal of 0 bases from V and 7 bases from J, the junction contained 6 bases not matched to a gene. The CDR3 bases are TGCGCCAGCAGCCAAGATGAGGCTAGCGGGAGGAATACGCAGTATTTT. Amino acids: CASSQDEASGRNTQYF.

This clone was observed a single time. The CDR3 sequence: CASSVGQGNEQYF. The CDR3 region has the DNA TGTGCCAGCAGCGTAGGACAGGGCAACGAGCAGTACTTC. The chain has TRBV9 and TRBJ2-7; 7 nucleotides align to TRBD1. The CDR3 consists of 13 residues. V was clipped by 0 bases and J by 5 bases; unmatched bases: 2. CDR1 is SGDLS, CDR2 YYNGEE, per germline.

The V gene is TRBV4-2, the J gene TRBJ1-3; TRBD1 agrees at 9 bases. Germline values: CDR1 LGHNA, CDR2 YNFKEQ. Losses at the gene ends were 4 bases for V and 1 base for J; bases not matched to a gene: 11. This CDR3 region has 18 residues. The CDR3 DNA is TGTGCCAGCAGCCTTTTCGGGACAGGGCTTAGTTCTGGAAACACCATATATTTT. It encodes CASSLFGTGLSSGNTIYF.

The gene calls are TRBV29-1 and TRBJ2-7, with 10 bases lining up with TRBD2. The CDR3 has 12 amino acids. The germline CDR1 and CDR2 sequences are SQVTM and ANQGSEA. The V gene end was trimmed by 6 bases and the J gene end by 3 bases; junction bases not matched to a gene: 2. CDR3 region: CSVASGSYEQYF. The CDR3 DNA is TGCAGCGTGGCTAGCGGGAGCTACGAGCAGTACTTC.

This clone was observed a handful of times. CDR3 loop: CASSVEGGGMYEQYF. In DNA, the CDR3 is TGTGCCAGCAGCGTAGAGGGCGGGGGTATGTACGAGCAGTACTTC. The chain couples TRBV9 to TRBJ2-7; 7 positions agree with TRBD2. With 0 bases clipped from V and 4 bases from J, the junction kept 7 bases outside the gene matches. Germline V CDR1 and CDR2: SGDLS, YYNGEE. The CDR3 contains 15 residues.

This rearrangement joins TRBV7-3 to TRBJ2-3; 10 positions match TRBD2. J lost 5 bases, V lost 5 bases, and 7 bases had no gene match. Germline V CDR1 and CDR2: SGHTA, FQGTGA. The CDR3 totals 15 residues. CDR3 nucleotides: TGTGCCAGCAGCGGGGGGGTAGCGGGAGGAGATACGCAGTATTTT. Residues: CASSGGVAGGDTQYF.

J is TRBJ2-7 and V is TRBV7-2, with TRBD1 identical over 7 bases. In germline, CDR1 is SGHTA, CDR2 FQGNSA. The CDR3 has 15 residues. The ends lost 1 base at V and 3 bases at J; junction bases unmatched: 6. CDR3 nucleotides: TGTGCCAGCAGCTTAGTACAGGGGATTGGCTACGAGCAGTACTTC. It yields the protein CASSLVQGIGYEQYF.

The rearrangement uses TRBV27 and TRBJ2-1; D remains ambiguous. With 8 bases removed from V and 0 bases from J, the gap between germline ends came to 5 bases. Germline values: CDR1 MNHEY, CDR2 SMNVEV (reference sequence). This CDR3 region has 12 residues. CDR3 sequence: CASASSYNEQFF. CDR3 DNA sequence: TGTGCCAGCGCGAGCTCCTACAATGAGCAGTTCTTC.

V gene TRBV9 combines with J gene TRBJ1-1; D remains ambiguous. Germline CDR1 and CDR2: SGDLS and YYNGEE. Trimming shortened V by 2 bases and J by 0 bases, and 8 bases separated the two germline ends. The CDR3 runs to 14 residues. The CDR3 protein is CASSVLPVNTEAFF. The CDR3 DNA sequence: TGTGCCAGCAGCGTTCTTCCGGTGAACACTGAAGCTTTCTTT.

CDR3 sequence reads: CASSSTSGVYNEQFF. Written as DNA, the CDR3 is TGCGCCAGCAGTTCTACTAGCGGGGTATACAATGAGCAGTTCTTC. The chain links TRBV5-1 to TRBJ2-1; 10 bases align to TRBD2. The CDR3 length is 15 residues. V shed 5 bases and J 4 bases; nucleotides not matched to a gene: 6. Germline V gene sequence: CDR1 SGHRS, CDR2 YFSETQ. Complete variable domain (other parts from reference TRBV5-1 and TRBJ2-1): KAGVTQTPRYLIKTRGQQVTLSCSPISGHRSVSWYQQTPGQGLQFLFEYFSETQRNKGNFPGRFSGRQFSNSRSEMNVSTLELGDSALYLCASSSTSGVYNEQFFGPGTRLTVL.

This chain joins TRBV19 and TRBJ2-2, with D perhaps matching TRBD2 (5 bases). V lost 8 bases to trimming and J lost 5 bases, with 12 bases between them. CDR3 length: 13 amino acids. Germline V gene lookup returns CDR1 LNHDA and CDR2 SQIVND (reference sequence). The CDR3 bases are TGTGCCAGTCGCTCCCCGGGGACCGGGGAGCTGTTTTTT. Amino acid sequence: CASRSPGTGELFF.

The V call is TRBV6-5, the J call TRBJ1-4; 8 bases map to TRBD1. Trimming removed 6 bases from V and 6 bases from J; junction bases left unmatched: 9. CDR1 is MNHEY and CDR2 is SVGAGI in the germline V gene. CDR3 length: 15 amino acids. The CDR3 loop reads CASSPRDRPYEKLFF. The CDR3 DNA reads TGTGCCAGCAGCCCCCGGGACAGGCCCTATGAAAAACTGTTTTTT.

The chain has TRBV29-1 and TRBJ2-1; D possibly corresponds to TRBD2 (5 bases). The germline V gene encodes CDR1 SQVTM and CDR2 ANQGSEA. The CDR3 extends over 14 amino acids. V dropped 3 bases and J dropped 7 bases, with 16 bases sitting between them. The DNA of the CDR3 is TGCAGCGTTGATTCTAGCAGTAAAGGGAATGAGCAGTTCTTC. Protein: CSVDSSSKGNEQFF.

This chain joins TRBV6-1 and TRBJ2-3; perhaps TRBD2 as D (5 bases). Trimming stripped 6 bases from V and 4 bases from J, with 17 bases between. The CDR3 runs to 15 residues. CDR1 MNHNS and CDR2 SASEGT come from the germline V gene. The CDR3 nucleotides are TGTGCCAGCAGCCTCGGACTCCTCTCAGCAGATACGCAGTATTTT. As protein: CASSLGLLSADTQYF.

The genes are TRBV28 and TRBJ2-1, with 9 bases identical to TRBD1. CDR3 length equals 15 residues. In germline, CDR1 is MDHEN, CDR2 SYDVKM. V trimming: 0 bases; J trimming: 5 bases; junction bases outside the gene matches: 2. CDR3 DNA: TGTGCCAGCAGTTTATGGACAGGGGGTAACAATGAGCAGTTCTTC. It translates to CASSLWTGGNNEQFF.

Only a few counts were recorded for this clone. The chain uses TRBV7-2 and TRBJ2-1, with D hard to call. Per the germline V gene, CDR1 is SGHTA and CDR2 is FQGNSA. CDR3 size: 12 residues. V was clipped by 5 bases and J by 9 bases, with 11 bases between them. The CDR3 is CASSASLGEQFF. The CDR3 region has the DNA TGTGCCAGCAGCGCCTCCCTCGGTGAGCAGTTCTTC.

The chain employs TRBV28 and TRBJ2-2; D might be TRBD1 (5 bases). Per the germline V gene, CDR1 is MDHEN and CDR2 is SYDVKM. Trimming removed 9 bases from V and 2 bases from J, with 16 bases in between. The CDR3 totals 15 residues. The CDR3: CASRRGDLNTGELFF. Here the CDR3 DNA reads TGTGCCAGTCGAAGGGGTGACCTCAACACCGGGGAGCTGTTTTTT.

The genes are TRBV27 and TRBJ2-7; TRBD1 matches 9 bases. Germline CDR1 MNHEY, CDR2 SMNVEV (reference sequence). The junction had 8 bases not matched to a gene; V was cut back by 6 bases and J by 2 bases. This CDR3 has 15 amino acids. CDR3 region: CASSPRDRAPYEQYF. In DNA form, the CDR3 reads TGTGCCAGCAGCCCCCGGGACAGGGCGCCCTACGAGCAGTACTTC.

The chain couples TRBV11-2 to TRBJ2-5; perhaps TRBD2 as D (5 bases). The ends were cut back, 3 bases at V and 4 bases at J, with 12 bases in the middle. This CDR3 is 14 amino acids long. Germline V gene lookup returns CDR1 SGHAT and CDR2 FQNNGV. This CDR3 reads CASSLVRGGETQYF. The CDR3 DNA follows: TGTGCCAGCAGCTTGGTTCGGGGTGGAGAGACCCAGTACTTC. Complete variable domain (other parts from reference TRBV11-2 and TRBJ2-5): EAGVAQSPRYKIIEKRQSVAFWCNPISGHATLYWYQQILGQGPKLLIQFQNNGVVDDSQLPKDRFSAERLKGVDSTLKIQPAKLEDSAVYLCASSLVRGGETQYFGPGTRLLVL.

CDR3 bases: TGTGCCAGCAGCCGGGGACAGGGGGCCGATCGAGGCACCGGGGAGCTGTTTTTT. It yields the protein CASSRGQGADRGTGELFF. The chain links TRBV7-2 to TRBJ2-2; 12 positions agree with TRBD1. Germline-derived CDR1 and CDR2 are SGHTA and FQGNSA. Trimming took 5 bases from V and 4 from J; bases not matched to a gene: 11. This CDR3 spans 18 amino acids. Full variable domain (remainder filled in from reference TRBV7-2 and TRBJ2-2): GAGVSQSPSNKVTEKGKDVELRCDPISGHTALYWYRQSLGQGLEFLIYFQGNSAPDKSGLPSDRFSAERTGGSVSTLTIQRTQQEDSAVYLCASSRGQGADRGTGELFFGEGSRLTVL.

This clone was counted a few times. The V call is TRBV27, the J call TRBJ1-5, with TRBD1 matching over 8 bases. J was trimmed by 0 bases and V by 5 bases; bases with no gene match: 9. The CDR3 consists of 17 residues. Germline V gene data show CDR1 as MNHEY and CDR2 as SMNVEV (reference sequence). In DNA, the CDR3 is TGTGCCAGCAGTCCCCCTCCGGGACAGGCTAGCAATCAGCCCCAGCATTTT. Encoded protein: CASSPPPGQASNQPQHF.

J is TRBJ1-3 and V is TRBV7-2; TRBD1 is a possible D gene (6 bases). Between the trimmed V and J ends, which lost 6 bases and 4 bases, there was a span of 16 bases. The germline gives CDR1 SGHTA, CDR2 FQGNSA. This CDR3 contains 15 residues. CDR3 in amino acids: CASSFGQQLGNTIYF. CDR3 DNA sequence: TGTGCCAGCAGTTTCGGACAGCAACTCGGAAACACCATATATTTT.

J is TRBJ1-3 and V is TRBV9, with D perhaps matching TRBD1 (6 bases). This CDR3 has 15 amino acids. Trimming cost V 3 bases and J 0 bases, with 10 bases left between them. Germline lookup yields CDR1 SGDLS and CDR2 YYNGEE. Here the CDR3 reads CASSADRSSGNTIYF. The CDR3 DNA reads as TGTGCCAGCAGCGCAGACAGGAGCTCTGGAAACACCATATATTTT.

CDR3 amino acids: CASSQTGATNEKLFF. As DNA, the CDR3 is TGTGCCAGCAGCCAGACAGGGGCAACTAATGAAAAACTGTTTTTT. The chain employs TRBV7-6 and TRBJ1-4, with 8 positions matching TRBD1. This CDR3 spans 15 amino acids. Germline V gene data show CDR1 as SGHVS and CDR2 as FNYEAQ. V lost 5 bases to trimming and J lost 0 bases; unmatched junction nucleotides: 2.